The present T cell receptor beta chain was sequenced within a study of blood T cells in healthy people across ages. Study results and limitations: Estimates of total diversity, which came from one million sequenced T cells, were considered to be underestimates. The long-lived group displayed more naive CD4+ cells, plus higher diversity, than the aged donors did.

This clonotype was seen repeatedly, ten times or more. Its antigen is currently unknown. In germline, CDR1 is MNHEY, CDR2 SMNVEV (reference sequence). The CDR3 length is 15 residues. The ends lost 2 bases at V and 7 bases at J; junction bases unmatched: 8. Using a J-beta primer mix together with a sample-barcoded 5' primer, a second PCR was run for about 6 to 12 cycles. TCRdb re-analysed the 5' RACE reads in MiXCR, keeping a single row per CDR3 protein. Found here are roughly 1,500,000 distinct CDR3 sequences, roughly 32% of them singletons; the top ten hold about 11%. The clonotype was recovered from a woman aged 25-40 years in good health. The gene calls are TRBV27 and TRBJ2-7; 10 positions match TRBD2. Sequencing input: blood. DNA for the CDR3: TGTGCCAGCAGTTTAGGGGGACTAGCGAGTCGGGAGCAGTACTTC. Its protein is CASSLGGLASREQYF.